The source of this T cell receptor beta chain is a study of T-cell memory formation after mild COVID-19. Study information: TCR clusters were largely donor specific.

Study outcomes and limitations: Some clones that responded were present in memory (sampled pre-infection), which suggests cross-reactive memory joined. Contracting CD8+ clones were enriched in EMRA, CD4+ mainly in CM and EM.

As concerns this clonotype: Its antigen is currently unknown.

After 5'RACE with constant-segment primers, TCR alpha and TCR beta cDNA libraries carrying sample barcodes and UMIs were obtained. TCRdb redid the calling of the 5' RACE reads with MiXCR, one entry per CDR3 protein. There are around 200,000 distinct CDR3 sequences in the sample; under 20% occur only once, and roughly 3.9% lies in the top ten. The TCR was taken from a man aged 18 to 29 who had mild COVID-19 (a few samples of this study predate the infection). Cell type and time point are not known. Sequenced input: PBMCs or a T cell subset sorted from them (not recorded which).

In DNA, the CDR3 is TGTGCCAGCAGGTTGGGACAGGGTGAGACACCCCTCCACTTT. Amino acids: CASRLGQGETPLHF. V is TRBV12-3 or TRBV12-4 and J is TRBJ1-6; 9 bases line up with TRBD1. The CDR3 is made up of 14 amino acids. The trim removed 6 bases at V and 11 bases at J, leaving 8 bases unmatched.